This entry is about one TCR beta chain. Its antigen is as yet unknown. This sample was included in a study of cytomegalovirus exposure and HLA in healthy donors. General study points: Analysis was performed later, and it showed HLA-associated TCR beta chains to be more clonally expanded than equally common others. In a later analysis, TCR beta V- and J-gene trimming was associated with a missense DCLRE1C variant.

The PCR employed 60 Vbeta primers together with 13 Jbeta primers. Measured with immunoSEQ multiplex PCR; TCRdb has only the in-frame clones, and not every one. Of some 200,000 clones listed, roughly 13% were seen once; the top ten hold approximately 8.3%. CDR3 length: 14 residues. From germline, CDR1 is SGHTA and CDR2 FQGNSA. Trimming took 8 bases from V and 7 from J; bases not matched to a gene: 10. This chain joins TRBV7-2 and TRBJ2-1, with TRBD2 matching 8 bases. Sequencing used PBMCs. This TCR came from a man aged 45 to 65 in good health and CMV-seropositive. CDR3 coding DNA: TGTGCCAGCGAACGGGGGGGTTACGCGAATGAGCAGTTCTTC. Its protein product is CASERGGYANEQFF.